A selection of T cell receptor beta chains follows, all from one sample in a study of CD8 T cells in Susac syndrome. TCRdb re-analysed the immunoSEQ multiplex PCR reads in MiXCR, keeping a single row per CDR3 protein. The data show approximately 150,000 distinct CDR3 sequences, approximately 93% seen once. The sample was CD4+ T cells from PBMCs. Receptor source: a human donor with multiple sclerosis. Both conserved end residues are part of each CDR3. The D gene is left open where the match is weak. Clone size is not always given. Where it is, it says once, few, many or a class for expanded clones.

d_gene,abundance,v_gene,j_gene,CDR3aa,CDR3nt
NA,NA,TRBV18,TRBJ1-1,CASSLGATEAFF,TGTGCCAGCTCACTGGGGGCCACTGAAGCTTTCTTT
NA,NA,TRBV6-6,TRBJ2-4,CASSYGATNKNIQYF,TGTGCCAGCAGTTACGGAGCGACAAACAAAAACATTCAGTACTTC
TRBD1,NA,TRBV2,TRBJ1-5,CASSEHRGGNQPQHF,TGTGCCAGCAGTGAACACAGGGGGGGTAATCAGCCCCAGCATTTT
NA,NA,TRBV7-3,TRBJ2-7,CASSLIGGTAEQYF,TGTGCCAGCAGCTTAATTGGGGGAACGGCCGAGCAGTACTTC
NA,NA,TRBV5-4,TRBJ2-1,CASSHHDRDNNEQFF,TGTGCCAGCAGCCACCATGACCGGGACAACAATGAGCAGTTCTTC
NA,once,TRBV7-3,TRBJ2-3,CASSRRGPTDTQYF,TGTGCCAGCAGTAGACGGGGACCCACAGATACGCAGTATTTT
NA,NA,TRBV24-1,TRBJ2-1,CATSAGVLSGEQFF,TGTGCCACCAGTGCGGGAGTTTTATCGGGTGAGCAGTTCTTC
NA,NA,TRBV5-8,TRBJ2-7,CASSLYPFYEQYF,TGTGCCAGCAGCTTGTACCCCTTCTACGAGCAGTACTTC
NA,once,TRBV29-1,TRBJ2-3,CSVTGIGTDTQYF,TGCAGCGTCACAGGGATTGGCACAGATACGCAGTATTTT
NA,NA,TRBV10-3,TRBJ2-5,CAISEVAQETQYF,TGTGCCATCAGTGAGGTAGCCCAAGAGACCCAGTACTTC
NA,once,TRBV2,TRBJ2-1,CASSGSEQFF,TGTGCCAGCAGTGGAAGTGAGCAGTTCTTC
NA,NA,TRBV2,TRBJ1-4,CASKGPEKLFF,TGTGCCAGCAAGGGGCCTGAAAAACTGTTTTTT
NA,NA,TRBV30,TRBJ2-2,CAWGRSTGELFF,TGTGCCTGGGGACGGAGCACCGGGGAGCTGTTTTTT
TRBD1,NA,TRBV20-1,TRBJ2-7,CSARTDRGKTQYEQYF,TGCAGTGCTAGGACAGACAGGGGAAAGACTCAGTACGAGCAGTACTTC
TRBD1,NA,TRBV7-2,TRBJ1-1,CASRLGGVQGAEAFF,TGTGCCAGCAGGCTAGGGGGGGTCCAGGGGGCTGAAGCTTTCTTT
NA,NA,TRBV5-1,TRBJ1-1,CASSLSLGHTEAFF,TGCGCCAGCAGCTTGTCCTTAGGACACACTGAAGCTTTCTTT
NA,NA,TRBV6-2/TRBV6-3,TRBJ2-7,CASSAGIYEQYF,TGTGCCAGCAGTGCCGGAATATACGAGCAGTACTTC
NA,NA,TRBV5-4,TRBJ1-1,CASSLRGPAEAFF,TGTGCCAGCAGCCTAAGGGGACCCGCTGAAGCTTTCTTT
NA,NA,TRBV20-1,TRBJ2-3,CSASIGSSRSQYF,TGCAGTGCTAGTATCGGGAGTTCCAGGTCGCAGTATTTT
TRBD2,NA,TRBV28,TRBJ2-1,CASSGAGGTYNEQFF,TGTGCCAGCAGCGGAGCGGGAGGAACCTACAATGAGCAGTTCTTC
NA,NA,TRBV2,TRBJ2-7,CASGSWVYEQYF,TGTGCCAGCGGGTCCTGGGTGTACGAGCAGTACTTC
TRBD1,once,TRBV3-1,TRBJ1-1,CASSLTGTGNFRAFF,TGTGCCAGCAGCCTGACCGGGACAGGGAATTTCCGAGCTTTCTTT
TRBD2,NA,TRBV19,TRBJ2-3,CATRLAGGSTDTQYF,TGTGCCACCCGACTAGCGGGGGGTAGCACAGATACGCAGTATTTT
NA,NA,TRBV18,TRBJ1-1,CASSPSTGTYEAFF,TGTGCCAGCTCACCATCTACCGGGACATATGAAGCTTTCTTT
NA,NA,TRBV2,TRBJ1-4,CASSERRKAFSQLFF,TGTGCCAGCAGTGAAAGGCGAAAGGCGTTCTCTCAACTGTTTTTT
NA,NA,TRBV29-1,TRBJ2-1,CSVPWRGDEQFF,TGCAGCGTTCCTTGGAGAGGCGATGAGCAGTTCTTC
TRBD2,NA,TRBV4-2,TRBJ2-3,CASSQTLAGFTDTQYF,TGTGCCAGCAGCCAAACACTAGCGGGGTTCACAGATACGCAGTATTTT
TRBD1,NA,TRBV12-3/TRBV12-4,TRBJ1-4,CASSMTGNEKLFF,TGTGCCAGCAGTATGACAGGGAATGAAAAACTGTTTTTT
NA,NA,TRBV5-4,TRBJ2-2,CASSSGPNTGELFF,TGTGCCAGCAGCTCGGGACCTAACACCGGGGAGCTGTTTTTT
NA,NA,TRBV7-2,TRBJ2-7,CASSLAHEQYF,TGTGCCAGCAGCTTAGCCCACGAGCAGTACTTC
NA,once,TRBV29-1,TRBJ2-7,CSVESSYEQYF,TGCAGCGTTGAAAGTTCCTACGAGCAGTACTTC
NA,NA,TRBV28,TRBJ2-1,CASSPLLSWGRNEQFF,TGTGCCAGCAGCCCTCTATTGTCGTGGGGGAGGAATGAGCAGTTCTTC
NA,NA,TRBV2,TRBJ2-1,CASSEPSNEQFF,TGTGCCAGCAGTGAACCTTCGAATGAGCAGTTCTTC
NA,NA,TRBV6-2/TRBV6-3,TRBJ1-5,CASRGRNSNQPQHF,TGTGCCAGCAGGGGACGGAATAGCAATCAGCCCCAGCATTTT
NA,NA,TRBV25-1,TRBJ2-5,CASSENQRGAQETQYF,TGTGCCAGCAGTGAAAACCAGAGAGGGGCTCAAGAGACCCAGTACTTC
NA,NA,TRBV5-1,TRBJ1-5,CASSLGWNQPQHF,TGCGCCAGCAGCTTGGGTTGGAATCAGCCCCAGCATTTT
NA,NA,TRBV20-1,TRBJ1-2,CSARHGGFNYGYTF,TGCAGTGCTAGACACGGGGGTTTCAACTATGGCTACACCTTC
TRBD2,NA,TRBV4-3,TRBJ2-1,CASSQDASSGRGTEQFF,TGCGCCAGCAGCCAAGATGCGAGTAGCGGGAGGGGTACTGAGCAGTTCTTC
NA,few,TRBV5-1,TRBJ2-5,CASSDGSGFETQYF,TGCGCCAGCAGCGATGGGTCAGGTTTCGAGACCCAGTACTTC
TRBD2,NA,TRBV7-9,TRBJ2-7,CASSSRLAEQYF,TGTGCCAGCAGCTCCAGACTAGCCGAGCAGTACTTC
NA,NA,TRBV30,TRBJ1-5,CAWSRGGKGNQPQHF,TGTGCCTGGAGTCGGGGGGGGAAAGGCAATCAGCCCCAGCATTTT
NA,once,TRBV6-2/TRBV6-3,TRBJ2-7,CASSREDGYEQYF,TGTGCCAGCAGCAGAGAGGATGGCTACGAGCAGTACTTC